This TCR beta chain was obtained from a study of T cells after yellow fever vaccination. Study findings and constraints: Peak timing came faster in the weaker secondary response, day 5 versus 15.

With regard to this clonotype: Its cognate antigen is unknown.

The V end was cut by 1 base, the J end by 0 bases, with 12 bases between. This CDR3 has 16 residues. CDR1 and CDR2 (germline): SGHRS, YFSETQ. A 5'RACE template-switching step, the method used to make TCR cDNA, added a universal primer site and UMIs. TCRdb re-called the 5' RACE reads with MiXCR, one entry per CDR3 protein. Of some 300,000 distinct CDR3 sequences listed, approximately 10% are singletons. Sequences were derived from CD4+ T cells sorted from PBMCs, sampled 5 days after the yellow fever booster vaccination. The rearrangement links TRBV5-1 to TRBJ2-3; possible D gene TRBD1, 5 bases. The TCR comes from a young man who received the YFV17D yellow fever vaccine. The CDR3 protein is CASSLRQSLSTDTQYF. The CDR3, as DNA: TGCGCCAGCAGCTTGCGACAGTCCCTTAGCACAGATACGCAGTATTTT.